The clone carrying this TCR beta chain was detected ten times or more. Both iRepertoire HTBI primers and Arm-PCR of CDR3 regions were used to build the TCR beta libraries. TCRdb analysed the multiplex PCR reads with MiXCR anew, one entry per CDR3 protein. The data show 400,000 to 500,000 distinct CDR3 sequences, 20% to 25% seen once. Regarding time point: persistent/refractory GD, antithyroid drugs over 5 years with positive TRAb. Preparation of the TCR library used RNA extracted from PBMCs. The sample belongs to a study of regulatory T cells in long-lasting Graves disease. Germline assignment: CDR1 MDHEN and CDR2 SYDVKM. The CDR3 extends over 13 amino acids. The V end lost 5 bases, the J end lost 3 bases, and 11 bases lay between the germline ends.

V and J are TRBV28 and TRBJ2-7; D call uncertain. This sequence originates from a female donor with Graves disease. The material was peripheral blood mononuclear cells (PBMCs), obtained when the disease was refractory, from a patient treated with antithyroid drugs. DNA of the CDR3: TGTGCCAGCAGTCACCATGGGGACTACGAGCAGTACTTC. Translated: CASSHHGDYEQYF.